This TCR beta chain derives from a study of response to subunit inactivated influenza vaccine. TCRdb independently ran MiXCR on the RT-PCR reads; one entry per CDR3 protein. The table has approximately 520,000 distinct CDR3 sequences, roughly 25% seen once; the top ten hold 1.9%. This clonotype was counted a few times. Its target is not known. Germline CDR1 SGHTA, CDR2 FQGNSA. Trimming at V came to 8 bases and at J to 4 bases, leaving 8 bases not matched to a gene. This CDR3 spans 14 amino acids. General observations from the study: A suggestion made by the authors is that each seasonal influenza vaccination recruits few new T cells.

The starting material was CD4+ T cells sorted from PBMCs, obtained 5 days after vaccination. This receptor was obtained from a man aged 50 or older who received an inactivated influenza vaccine. The chain uses TRBV7-2 and TRBJ2-4; 7 bases are a match to TRBD1. The CDR3 bases are TGTGCCAGCGGACCCGGGACAGCGAAAAACATTCAGTACTTC. As protein: CASGPGTAKNIQYF.